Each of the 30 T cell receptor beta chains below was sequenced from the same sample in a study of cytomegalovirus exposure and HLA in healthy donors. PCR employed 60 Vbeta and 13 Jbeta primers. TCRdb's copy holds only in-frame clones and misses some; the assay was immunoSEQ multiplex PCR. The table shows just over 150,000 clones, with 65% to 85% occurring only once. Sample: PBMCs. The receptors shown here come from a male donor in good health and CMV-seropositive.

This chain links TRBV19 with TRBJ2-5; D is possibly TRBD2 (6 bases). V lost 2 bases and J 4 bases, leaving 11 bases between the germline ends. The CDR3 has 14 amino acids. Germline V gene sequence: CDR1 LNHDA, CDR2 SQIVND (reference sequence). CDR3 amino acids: CASSIPGRLETQYF. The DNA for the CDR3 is TGTGCCAGTAGTATACCAGGGAGGTTAGAGACCCAGTACTTC.

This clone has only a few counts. The CDR3 DNA is TGTGCCAGCAGTCCATTACTAGCGTGGCCCAACAATGAGCAGTTCTTC. Residues: CASSPLLAWPNNEQFF. The chain recombines TRBV27 with TRBJ2-1; TRBD2 matches at 7 bases. The CDR3 extends over 16 amino acids. Germline CDR1 is MNHEY and CDR2 is SMNVEV (reference sequence). J gave up 5 bases and V 5 bases, and 12 bases lay outside the gene matches.

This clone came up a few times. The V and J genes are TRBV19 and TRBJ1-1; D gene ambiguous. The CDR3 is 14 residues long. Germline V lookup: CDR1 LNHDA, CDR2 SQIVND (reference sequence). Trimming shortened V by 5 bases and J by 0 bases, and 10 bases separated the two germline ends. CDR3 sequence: CASSERRLNTEAFF. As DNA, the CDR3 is TGTGCCAGTAGTGAGCGACGGTTGAACACTGAAGCTTTCTTT. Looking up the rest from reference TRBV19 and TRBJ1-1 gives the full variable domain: DGGITQSPKYLFRKEGQNVTLSCEQNLNHDAMYWYRQDPGQGLRLIYYSQIVNDFQKGDIAEGYSVSREKKESFPLTVTSAQKNPTAFYLCASSERRLNTEAFFGQGTRLTVV.

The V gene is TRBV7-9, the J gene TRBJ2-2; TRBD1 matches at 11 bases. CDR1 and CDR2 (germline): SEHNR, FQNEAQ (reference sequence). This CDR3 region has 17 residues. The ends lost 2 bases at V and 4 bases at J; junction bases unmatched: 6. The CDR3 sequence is CASSLLGTGGPTGELFF. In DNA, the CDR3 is TGTGCCAGCAGCTTACTCGGGACAGGGGGGCCCACCGGGGAGCTGTTTTTT.

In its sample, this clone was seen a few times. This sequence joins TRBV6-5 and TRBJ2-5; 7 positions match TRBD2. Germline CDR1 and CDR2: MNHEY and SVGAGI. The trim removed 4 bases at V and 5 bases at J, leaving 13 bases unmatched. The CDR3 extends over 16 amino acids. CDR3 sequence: CASSSVTMRETETQYF. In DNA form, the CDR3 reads TGTGCCAGCAGTTCCGTTACGATGCGGGAGACGGAGACCCAGTACTTC.

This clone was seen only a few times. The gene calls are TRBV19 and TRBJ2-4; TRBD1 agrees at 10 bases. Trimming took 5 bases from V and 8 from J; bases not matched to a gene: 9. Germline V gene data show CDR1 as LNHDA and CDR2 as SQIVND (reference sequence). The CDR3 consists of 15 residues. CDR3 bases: TGTGCCAGTAGTGCTCGACAGGGGGCGAAGGACATTCAGTACTTC. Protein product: CASSARQGAKDIQYF.

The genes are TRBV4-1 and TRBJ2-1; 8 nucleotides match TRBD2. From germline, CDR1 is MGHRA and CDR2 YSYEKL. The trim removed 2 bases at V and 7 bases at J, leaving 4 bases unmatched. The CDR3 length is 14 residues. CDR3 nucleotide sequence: TGCGCCAGCAGCCAACGGTCGGGAGGGAATGAGCAGTTCTTC. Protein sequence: CASSQRSGGNEQFF.

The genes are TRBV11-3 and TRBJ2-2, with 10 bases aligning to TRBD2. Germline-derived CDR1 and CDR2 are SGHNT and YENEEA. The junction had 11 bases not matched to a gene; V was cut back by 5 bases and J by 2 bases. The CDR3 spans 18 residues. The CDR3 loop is CASSHGLIAGGNTGELFF. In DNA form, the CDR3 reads TGTGCCAGCAGCCACGGTCTAATAGCGGGAGGCAACACCGGGGAGCTGTTTTTT.

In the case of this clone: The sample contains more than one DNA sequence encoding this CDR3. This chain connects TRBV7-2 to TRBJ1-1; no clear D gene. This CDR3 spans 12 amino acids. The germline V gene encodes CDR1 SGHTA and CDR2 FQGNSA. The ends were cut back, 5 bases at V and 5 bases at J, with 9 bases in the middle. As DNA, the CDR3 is TGTGCCAGCAGCCCCGGGAGTACTGAAGCTTTCTTT. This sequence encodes CASSPGSTEAFF.

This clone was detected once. For the CDR3, the DNA is TGCGCCAGCAGCTTATTGCCTCAAGGGGGCTCCTACGAGCAGTACTTC. Translated, it gives CASSLLPQGGSYEQYF. V usage is TRBV5-1 and J usage is TRBJ2-5; tentatively, D is TRBD1 (6 bases). The J call is uncertain, as TRBJ2-7 better fits the DNA end. Germline CDR1 SGHRS, CDR2 YFSETQ. CDR3 length: 16 residues.

The CDR3 reads CASSAGGRRYNEQFF. CDR3 nucleotide sequence: TGTGCCAGTAGTGCCGGCGGGAGGAGGTACAATGAGCAGTTCTTC. The chain combines TRBV19 with TRBJ2-1; 8 bases match TRBD2. The V and J ends lost 5 bases and 4 bases, in that order; junction bases with no gene match: 7. Germline V gene data show CDR1 as LNHDA and CDR2 as SQIVND (reference sequence). There are 15 residues in the CDR3. Together with reference TRBV19 and TRBJ2-1, the CDR3 gives the full variable domain: DGGITQSPKYLFRKEGQNVTLSCEQNLNHDAMYWYRQDPGQGLRLIYYSQIVNDFQKGDIAEGYSVSREKKESFPLTVTSAQKNPTAFYLCASSAGGRRYNEQFFGPGTRLTVL.

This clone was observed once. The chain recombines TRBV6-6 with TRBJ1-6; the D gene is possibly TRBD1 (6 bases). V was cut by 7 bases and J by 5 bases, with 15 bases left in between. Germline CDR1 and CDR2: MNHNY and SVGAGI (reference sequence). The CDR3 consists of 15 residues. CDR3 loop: CASTFDRTNNSPLHF. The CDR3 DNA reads TGTGCCAGCACCTTTGACAGGACGAATAATTCACCCCTCCACTTT.

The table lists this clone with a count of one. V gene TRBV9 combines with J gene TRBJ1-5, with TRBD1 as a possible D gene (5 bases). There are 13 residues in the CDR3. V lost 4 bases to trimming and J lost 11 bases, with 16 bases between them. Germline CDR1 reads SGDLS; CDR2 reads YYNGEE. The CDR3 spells CASSRGGVKAQHF. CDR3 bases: TGTGCCAGCAGCCGGGGGGGTGTTAAGGCCCAGCATTTT.

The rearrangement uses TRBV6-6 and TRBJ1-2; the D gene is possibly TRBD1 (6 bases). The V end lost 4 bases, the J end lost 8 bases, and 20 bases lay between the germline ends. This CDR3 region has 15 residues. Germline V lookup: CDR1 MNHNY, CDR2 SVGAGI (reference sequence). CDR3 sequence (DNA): TGTGCCAGCAGTTCCCACAGGGCCCCGCCAATGGGCTACACCTTC. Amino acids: CASSSHRAPPMGYTF.

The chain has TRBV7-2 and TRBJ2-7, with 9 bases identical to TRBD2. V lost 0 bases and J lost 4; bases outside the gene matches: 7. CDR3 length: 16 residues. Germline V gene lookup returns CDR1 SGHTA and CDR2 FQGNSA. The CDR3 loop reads CASSLALLAGSYEQYF. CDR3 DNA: TGTGCCAGCAGCTTAGCGCTCCTAGCGGGATCATACGAGCAGTACTTC.

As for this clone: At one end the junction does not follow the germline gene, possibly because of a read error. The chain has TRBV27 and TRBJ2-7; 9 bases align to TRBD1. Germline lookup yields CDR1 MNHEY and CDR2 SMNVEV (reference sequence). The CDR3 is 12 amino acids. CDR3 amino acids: CASTSGTGRLCF. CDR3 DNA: TGTGCCAGCACCTCAGGGACAGGGAGATTGTGCTTC.

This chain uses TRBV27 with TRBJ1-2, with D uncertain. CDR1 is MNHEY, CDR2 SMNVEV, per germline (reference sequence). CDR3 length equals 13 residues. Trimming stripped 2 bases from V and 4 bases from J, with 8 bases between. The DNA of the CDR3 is TGTGCCAGCAGTTTAGAGGGTTCCTATGGCTACACCTTC. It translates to CASSLEGSYGYTF.

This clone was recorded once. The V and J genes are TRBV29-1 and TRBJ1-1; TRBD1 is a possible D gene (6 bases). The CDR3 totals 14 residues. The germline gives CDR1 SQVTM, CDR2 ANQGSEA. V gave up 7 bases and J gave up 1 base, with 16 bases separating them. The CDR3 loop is CSALATGPNTEAFF. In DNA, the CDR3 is TGCAGCGCCCTGGCGACAGGCCCGAACACTGAAGCTTTCTTT.

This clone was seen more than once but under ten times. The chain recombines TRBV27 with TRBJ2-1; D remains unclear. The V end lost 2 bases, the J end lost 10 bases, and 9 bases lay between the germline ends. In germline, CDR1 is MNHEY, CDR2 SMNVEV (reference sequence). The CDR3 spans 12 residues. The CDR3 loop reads CASSLRLGEQFF. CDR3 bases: TGTGCCAGCAGTTTAAGGCTAGGAGAGCAGTTCTTC.

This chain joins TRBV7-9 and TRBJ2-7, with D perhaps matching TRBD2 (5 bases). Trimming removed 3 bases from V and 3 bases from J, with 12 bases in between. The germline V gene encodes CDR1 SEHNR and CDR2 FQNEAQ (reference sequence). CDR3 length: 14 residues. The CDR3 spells CASSFLPGNYEQYF. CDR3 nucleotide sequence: TGTGCCAGCAGCTTTCTTCCGGGGAACTACGAGCAGTACTTC.

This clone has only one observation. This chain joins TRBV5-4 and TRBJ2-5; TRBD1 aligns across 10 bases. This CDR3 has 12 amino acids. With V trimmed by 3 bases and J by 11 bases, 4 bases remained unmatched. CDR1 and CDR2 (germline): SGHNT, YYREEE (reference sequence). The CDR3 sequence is CASSSGQGEQYF. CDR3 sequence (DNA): TGTGCCAGCAGCTCCGGACAGGGGGAGCAGTACTTC. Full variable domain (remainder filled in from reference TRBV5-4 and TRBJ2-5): ETGVTQSPTHLIKTRGQQVTLRCSSQSGHNTVSWYQQALGQGPQFIFQYYREEENGRGNFPPRFSGLQFPNYSSELNVNALELDDSALYLCASSSGQGEQYFGPGTRLLVL.

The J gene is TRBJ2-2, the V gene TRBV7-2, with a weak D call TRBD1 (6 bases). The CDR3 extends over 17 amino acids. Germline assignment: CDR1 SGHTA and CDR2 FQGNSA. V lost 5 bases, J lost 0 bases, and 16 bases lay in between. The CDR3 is CASSEGQLLANTGELFF. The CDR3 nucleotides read TGTGCCAGCAGCGAAGGACAGTTGCTCGCGAACACCGGGGAGCTGTTTTTT.

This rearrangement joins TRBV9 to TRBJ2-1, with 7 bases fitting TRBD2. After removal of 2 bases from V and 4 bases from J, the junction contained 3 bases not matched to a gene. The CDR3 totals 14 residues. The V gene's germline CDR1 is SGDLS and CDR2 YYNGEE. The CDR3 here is CASSVRETYNEQFF. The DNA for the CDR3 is TGTGCCAGCAGCGTGCGGGAGACGTACAATGAGCAGTTCTTC.

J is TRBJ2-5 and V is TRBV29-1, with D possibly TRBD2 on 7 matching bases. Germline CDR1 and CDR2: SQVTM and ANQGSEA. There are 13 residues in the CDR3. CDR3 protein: CMIGGGAGETQYF. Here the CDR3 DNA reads TGCATGATTGGGGGGGGCGCCGGGGAGACCCAGTACTTC.

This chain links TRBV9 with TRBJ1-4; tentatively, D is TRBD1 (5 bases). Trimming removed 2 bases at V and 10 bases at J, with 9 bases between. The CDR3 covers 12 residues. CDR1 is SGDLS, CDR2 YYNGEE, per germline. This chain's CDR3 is CASSVWGGKLFF. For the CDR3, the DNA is TGTGCCAGCAGCGTTTGGGGGGGAAAACTGTTTTTT.

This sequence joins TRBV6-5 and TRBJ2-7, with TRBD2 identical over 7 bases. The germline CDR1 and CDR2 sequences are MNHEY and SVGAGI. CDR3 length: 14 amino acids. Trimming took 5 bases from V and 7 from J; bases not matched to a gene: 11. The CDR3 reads CASSPFELAREQYF. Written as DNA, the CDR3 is TGTGCCAGCAGTCCTTTTGAACTAGCGAGAGAGCAGTACTTC.

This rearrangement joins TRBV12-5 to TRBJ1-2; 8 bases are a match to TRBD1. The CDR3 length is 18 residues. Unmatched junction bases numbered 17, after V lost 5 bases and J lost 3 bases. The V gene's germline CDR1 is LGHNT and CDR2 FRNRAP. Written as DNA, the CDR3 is TGTGCTAGTGGTCTCTATGACAGGGGAATAATAAGCGACTATGGCTACACCTTC. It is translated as CASGLYDRGIISDYGYTF.

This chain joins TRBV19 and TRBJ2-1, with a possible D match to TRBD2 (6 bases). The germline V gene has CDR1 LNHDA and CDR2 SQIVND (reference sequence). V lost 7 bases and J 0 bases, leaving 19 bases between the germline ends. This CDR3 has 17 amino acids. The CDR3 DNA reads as TGTGCCAGTACAGGGAGGTTAGAGAGCAGCTCCTACAATGAGCAGTTCTTC. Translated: CASTGRLESSSYNEQFF.

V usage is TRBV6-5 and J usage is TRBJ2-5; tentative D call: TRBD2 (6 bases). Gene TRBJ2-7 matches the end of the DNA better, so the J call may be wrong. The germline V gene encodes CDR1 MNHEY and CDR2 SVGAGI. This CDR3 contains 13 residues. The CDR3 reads CASSPGGSYEQYF. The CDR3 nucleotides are TGTGCCAGCAGTCCCGGGGGAAGCTACGAGCAGTACTTC.

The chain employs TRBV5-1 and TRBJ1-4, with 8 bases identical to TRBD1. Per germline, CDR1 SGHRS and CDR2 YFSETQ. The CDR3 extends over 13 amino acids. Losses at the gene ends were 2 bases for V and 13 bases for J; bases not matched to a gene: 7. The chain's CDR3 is CASSLGQGKRLFF. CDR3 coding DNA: TGCGCCAGCAGCTTAGGACAGGGCAAAAGACTGTTTTTT.